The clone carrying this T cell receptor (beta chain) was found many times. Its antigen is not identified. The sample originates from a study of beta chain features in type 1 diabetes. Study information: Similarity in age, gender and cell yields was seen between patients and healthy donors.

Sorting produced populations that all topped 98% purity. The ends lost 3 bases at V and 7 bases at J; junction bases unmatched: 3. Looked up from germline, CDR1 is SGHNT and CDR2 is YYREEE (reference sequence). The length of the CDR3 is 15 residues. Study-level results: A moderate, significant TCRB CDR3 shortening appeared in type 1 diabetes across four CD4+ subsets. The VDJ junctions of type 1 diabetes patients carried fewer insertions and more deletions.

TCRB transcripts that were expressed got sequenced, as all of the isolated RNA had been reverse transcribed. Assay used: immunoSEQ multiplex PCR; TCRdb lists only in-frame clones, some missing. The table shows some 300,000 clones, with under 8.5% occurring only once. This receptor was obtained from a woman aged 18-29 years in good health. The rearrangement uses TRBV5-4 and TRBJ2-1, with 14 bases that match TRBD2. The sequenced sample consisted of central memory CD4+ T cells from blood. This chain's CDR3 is CASSSGTSGSNEQFF. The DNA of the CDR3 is TGTGCCAGCAGCTCCGGGACTAGCGGGAGTAATGAGCAGTTCTTC.